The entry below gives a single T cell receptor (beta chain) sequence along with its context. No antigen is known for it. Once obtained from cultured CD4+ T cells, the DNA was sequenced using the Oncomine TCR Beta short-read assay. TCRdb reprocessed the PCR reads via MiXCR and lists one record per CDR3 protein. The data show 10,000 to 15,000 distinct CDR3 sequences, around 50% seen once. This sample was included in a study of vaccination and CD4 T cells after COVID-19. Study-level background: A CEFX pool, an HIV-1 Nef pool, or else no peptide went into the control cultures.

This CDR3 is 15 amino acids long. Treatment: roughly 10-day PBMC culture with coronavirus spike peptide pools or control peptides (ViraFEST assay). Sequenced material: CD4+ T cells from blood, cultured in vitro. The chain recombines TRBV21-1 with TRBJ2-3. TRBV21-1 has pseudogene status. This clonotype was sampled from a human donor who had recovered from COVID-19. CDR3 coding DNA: TGTGCCAGCAGCAAAGGAAGTAGGTACGGAGATACGCAGTATTTT. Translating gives CASSKGSRYGDTQYF.